The 21 T cell receptor beta chains in this list originate from one sample, sequenced in a study of cytomegalovirus exposure and HLA in healthy donors. Amplification used 60 Vbeta primers and 13 Jbeta primers. Measured with immunoSEQ multiplex PCR; TCRdb has only the in-frame clones, and not every one. The table has about 180,000 clones, over 70% seen once; the top ten hold roughly 2.8%. Sequenced material: PBMCs. The source of these receptors is a male donor in good health and CMV-seronegative.

The chain is built from TRBV7-3 and TRBJ1-1, with TRBD1 matching 8 bases. In germline, CDR1 is SGHTA, CDR2 FQGTGA. The CDR3 extends over 13 amino acids. V was pared by 9 bases and J by 1 base, with 4 bases of the junction left unmatched. The CDR3 region is CASSQGANTEAFF. The CDR3, as DNA: TGTGCCAGTTCCCAGGGGGCGAACACTGAAGCTTTCTTT.

This clone has only one observation. The gene calls are TRBV5-1 and TRBJ1-2; TRBD1 is a possible D gene (6 bases). V dropped 3 bases and J dropped 2 bases, with 11 bases sitting between them. This CDR3 contains 14 residues. Per germline, CDR1 SGHRS and CDR2 YFSETQ. CDR3 loop: CASSSMTGNYGYTF. The CDR3 nucleotides read TGCGCCAGCAGCTCCATGACAGGCAACTATGGCTACACCTTC.

This clone was recorded once. V and J are TRBV29-1 and TRBJ2-7; TRBD1 matches 8 bases. Germline-derived CDR1 and CDR2 are SQVTM and ANQGSEA. CDR3 length: 14 amino acids. After removal of 7 bases from V and 2 bases from J, the junction contained 10 bases not matched to a gene. Here the CDR3 DNA reads TGCAGCGCCCGAGCTGGGACAGGCACCTACGAGCAGTACTTC. It codes for CSARAGTGTYEQYF.

The chain joins TRBV4-3 to TRBJ2-1; 7 bases fit TRBD2. This CDR3 contains 16 residues. The germline V gene encodes CDR1 LGHNA and CDR2 YSLEER. The J segment lost 3 bases and the V segment lost 4 bases, leaving 9 bases of the junction unmatched. In DNA form, the CDR3 reads TGCGCCAGCAGCCGCAGTCTAGCGGAGCTCTACAATGAGCAGTTCTTC. Protein sequence: CASSRSLAELYNEQFF.

The table lists this clone with a few counts. The gene calls are TRBV5-1 and TRBJ1-5; possibly TRBD1 for D (6 bases). From germline, CDR1 is SGHRS and CDR2 YFSETQ. V gave up 4 bases and J gave up 1 base, with 15 bases separating them. The CDR3 totals 16 residues. Written as DNA, the CDR3 is TGCGCCAGCAGCCAAGACCCCCAGGGGAGCAATCAGCCCCAGCATTTT. Its translation is CASSQDPQGSNQPQHF.

The chain joins TRBV5-1 to TRBJ1-1, with D tentatively TRBD1 (5 bases). Deletions cut 1 base from V and 4 bases from J, with 11 bases between. The CDR3 contains 14 residues. CDR1 is SGHRS, CDR2 YFSETQ, per germline. The CDR3 nucleotides are TGCGCCAGCAGCTTGTCCCAGGGCTCCACTGAAGCTTTCTTT. Translated: CASSLSQGSTEAFF.

The genes are TRBV27 and TRBJ2-4, with TRBD2 matching 7 bases. Germline trimming cut 8 bases from V and 7 bases from J; bases unmatched to any gene: 2. This CDR3 has 11 amino acids. The V gene's germline CDR1 is MNHEY and CDR2 SMNVEV (reference sequence). The CDR3 coding sequence is TGTGCCAGCTCGACTAGCAACATTCAGTACTTC. This codes for CASSTSNIQYF.

The chain couples TRBV23-1 to TRBJ1-5; D gene ambiguous. TRBV23-1 is an ORF, and what it does is uncertain. The CDR3 spans 12 residues. V was trimmed by 9 bases and J by 4 bases, leaving 10 bases between them. The CDR3 nucleotides read TGCGCCAGATGCGTAAGAAATCAGCCCCAGCATTTT. This encodes CARCVRNQPQHF.

The chain recombines TRBV6-5 with TRBJ1-6; no clear D. The CDR3 loop spans 14 amino acids. The V gene's germline CDR1 is MNHEY and CDR2 SVGAGI. Trimming removed 4 bases at V and 6 bases at J, with 10 bases between. The CDR3 loop reads CASSSVDFNSPLHF. The CDR3 DNA reads as TGTGCCAGCAGTTCGGTGGACTTTAATTCACCCCTCCACTTT.

J is TRBJ2-1 and V is TRBV7-3; TRBD2 matches 9 bases. Per germline, CDR1 SGHTA and CDR2 FQGTGA. CDR3 length: 17 residues. Losses at the gene ends were 1 base for V and 5 bases for J; bases not matched to a gene: 9. CDR3: CASSLIGREGMNNEQFF. Here the CDR3 DNA reads TGTGCCAGCAGCTTAATTGGGCGGGAGGGCATGAACAATGAGCAGTTCTTC.

This chain joins TRBV7-3 and TRBJ2-1, with D tentatively TRBD2 (6 bases). Trimming stripped 5 bases from V and 5 bases from J, with 16 bases between. CDR3 size: 15 residues. Germline V gives CDR1 SGHTA, CDR2 FQGTGA. The CDR3 is CASSPQGRPDNEQFF. DNA for the CDR3: TGTGCCAGCAGCCCCCAAGGGAGGCCGGACAATGAGCAGTTCTTC.

The rearrangement links TRBV2 to TRBJ1-1; 10 nucleotides align to TRBD1. Germline loops: CDR1 SNHLY, CDR2 FYNNEI. The CDR3 covers 15 residues. V shed 7 bases, J shed 5 bases, and the junction held 10 bases outside the gene matches. The CDR3: CASTGDRGGGTEAFF. The CDR3 region has the DNA TGTGCCAGCACCGGGGACAGGGGCGGTGGGACTGAAGCTTTCTTT.

This clone was detected a few times. In nucleotides, the CDR3 is TGTGCCAGCAGCTCCTCGAACACCGGGGAGCTGTTTTTT. It is translated as CASSSSNTGELFF. The chain carries TRBV7-3 and TRBJ2-2; D unclear. Trimming removed 4 bases at V and 0 bases at J, with 3 bases between. The CDR3 loop spans 13 amino acids. The germline CDR1 and CDR2 sequences are SGHTA and FQGTGA. The full variable domain, with the rest looked up from reference TRBV7-3 and TRBJ2-2, is GAGVSQTPSNKVTEKGKYVELRCDPISGHTALYWYRQSLGQGPEFLIYFQGTGAADDSGLPNDRFFAVRPEGSVSTLKIQRTERGDSAVYLCASSSSNTGELFFGEGSRLTVL.

V usage is TRBV19 and J usage is TRBJ1-2; TRBD1 is a possible D gene (6 bases). The V gene's germline CDR1 is LNHDA and CDR2 SQIVND (reference sequence). CDR3 length: 16 residues. The ends were cut back, 6 bases at V and 3 bases at J, with 20 bases in the middle. CDR3 loop: CASSQRNLRTDYGYTF. In nucleotides, the CDR3 is TGTGCCAGTAGCCAACGTAACCTCCGGACAGACTATGGCTACACCTTC.

The chain recombines TRBV18 with TRBJ2-3, with 9 bases matching TRBD2. This CDR3 is built from 17 residues. V was pared by 3 bases and J by 6 bases, with 13 bases of the junction left unmatched. The germline CDR1 and CDR2 sequences are KGHSH and LQKENI. The DNA of the CDR3 is TGTGCCAGCTCACCTATCTTGAGTAGCGGGGGACCGGATACGCAGTATTTT. Translation gives CASSPILSSGGPDTQYF.

This rearrangement joins TRBV10-3 to TRBJ2-1, with TRBD1 identical over 10 bases. CDR3 length equals 19 residues. Per the germline V gene, CDR1 is ENHRY and CDR2 is SYGVKD. V gave up 2 bases and J gave up 4 bases; unmatched junction bases: 14. CDR3 loop: CAISEGFGPGTGDYNEQFF. DNA for the CDR3: TGTGCCATCAGTGAGGGCTTCGGTCCCGGGACAGGGGATTACAATGAGCAGTTCTTC.

This clone has a handful of counts. The chain combines TRBV19 with TRBJ1-5, with unresolved D. The germline V gene encodes CDR1 LNHDA and CDR2 SQIVND (reference sequence). This CDR3 region has 16 residues. V lost 0 bases and J lost 5, with 14 bases in between. The CDR3 sequence is CASSIEKAARYQPQHF. The CDR3 region has the DNA TGTGCCAGTAGTATAGAGAAGGCAGCGAGGTATCAGCCCCAGCATTTT. Filled out from reference TRBV19 and TRBJ1-5, the complete variable domain reads DGGITQSPKYLFRKEGQNVTLSCEQNLNHDAMYWYRQDPGQGLRLIYYSQIVNDFQKGDIAEGYSVSREKKESFPLTVTSAQKNPTAFYLCASSIEKAARYQPQHFGDGTRLSIL.

This rearrangement joins TRBV9 to TRBJ1-1; D is unclear. The CDR3 has 15 residues. The ends were cut back, 3 bases at V and 0 bases at J, with 12 bases in the middle. The germline CDR1 and CDR2 sequences are SGDLS and YYNGEE. The CDR3 region has the DNA TGTGCCAGCAGCGGAGGCTCCAATATGAACACTGAAGCTTTCTTT. Its translation: CASSGGSNMNTEAFF.

The chain has TRBV30 and TRBJ2-3; 7 nucleotides agree with TRBD2. In germline, CDR1 is GTSNPN, CDR2 SVGIG (reference sequence). The V and J ends lost 3 bases and 5 bases, in that order; junction bases with no gene match: 5. The CDR3 is 13 amino acids. The CDR3 region has the DNA TGTGCCTGGAGCGCCGCTAGCGGAGATACGCAGTATTTT. Translating it yields CAWSAASGDTQYF.

J is TRBJ2-5 and V is TRBV7-7; TRBD1 agrees at 8 bases. Germline V gene lookup returns CDR1 SSHAT and CDR2 FNYEAQ (reference sequence). Germline trimming cut 6 bases from V and 5 bases from J; bases unmatched to any gene: 11. This CDR3 has 15 residues. CDR3 sequence (DNA): TGTGCCAGCAGTTCCTTCGGACAGGGTGGTGAGACCCAGTACTTC. Protein product: CASSSFGQGGETQYF. Variable domain in full (rest from reference TRBV7-7 and TRBJ2-5): GAGVSQSPRYKVTKRGQDVTLRCDPISSHATLYWYQQALGQGPEFLTYFNYEAQPDKSGLPSDRFSAERPEGSISTLTIQRTEQRDSAMYRCASSSFGQGGETQYFGPGTRLLVL.

The chain has TRBV4-1 and TRBJ1-5, with TRBD1 matching 9 bases. The trim removed 0 bases at V and 9 bases at J, leaving 6 bases unmatched. The CDR3 runs 15 residues. Germline V lookup: CDR1 MGHRA, CDR2 YSYEKL. In nucleotides, the CDR3 is TGCGCCAGCAGCCAAGATGACAGGGGGACGGGGCCCCAGCATTTT. It specifies CASSQDDRGTGPQHF.